The 31 T cell receptor beta chains below all came from one sample that was sequenced in a study of OX40 agonist ivuxolimab in advanced cancers. Data came from immunoSEQ multiplex PCR; TCRdb stores just in-frame clones and leaves some out. This table has tens of thousands of clones, roughly nine tenths appearing once. The sample consisted of CD4+ or CD8+ T cells sorted from blood, taken in a trial of the OX40 agonist ivuxolimab. The source is an adult with an advanced solid tumor such as melanoma, head and neck, liver or kidney cancer.

This chain connects TRBV7-9 to TRBJ1-3; D possibly corresponds to TRBD1 (5 bases). The length of the CDR3 is 13 residues. Germline V gene data show CDR1 as SEHNR and CDR2 as FQNEAQ (reference sequence). V was shortened by 5 bases and J by 4 bases, with 9 bases between the two germline ends. CDR3 nucleotide sequence: TGTGCCAGCAGCAGGGGAGGAGGAAACACCATATATTTT. Amino acid sequence: CASSRGGGNTIYF.

This chain links TRBV19 with TRBJ2-3; D is ambiguous. V was pared by 6 bases and J by 2 bases, with 9 bases between. CDR1 and CDR2 from the germline V gene are LNHDA and SQIVND (reference sequence). The CDR3 is 13 residues long. The CDR3 DNA is TGTGCCAGTAGCACCCAGAACACAGATACGCAGTATTTT. This encodes CASSTQNTDTQYF.

The genes are TRBV2 and TRBJ2-7; D gene unclear. The CDR3 runs to 12 residues. Germline CDR1 SNHLY, CDR2 FYNNEI. V was pared by 5 bases and J by 4 bases, with 9 bases between. Here the CDR3 DNA reads TGTGCCAGCAGTACCCTCGGGTACGAGCAGTACTTC. Its protein is CASSTLGYEQYF.

The chain is built from TRBV7-6 and TRBJ1-3, with D perhaps matching TRBD1 (5 bases). V was trimmed by 5 bases and J by 0 bases, leaving 11 bases between them. This CDR3 has 15 residues. CDR1 is SGHVS, CDR2 FNYEAQ, per germline. CDR3 residues: CASSTTAVSGNTIYF. CDR3 in DNA: TGTGCCAGCAGCACGACAGCGGTCTCTGGAAACACCATATATTTT.

The genes are TRBV28 and TRBJ2-4; D is possibly TRBD1 or TRBD2 (5 bases each). There are 12 residues in the CDR3. Germline V gives CDR1 MDHEN, CDR2 SYDVKM. Trimming took 3 bases from V and 11 from J, leaving 11 bases between them. CDR3 in amino acids: CASSLGRMLQYF. The CDR3 DNA sequence: TGTGCCAGCAGTTTGGGACGGATGCTTCAGTACTTC.

The chain is built from TRBV7-2 and TRBJ2-5, with 9 nucleotides matching TRBD2. With V trimmed by 5 bases and J by 2 bases, 15 bases remained unmatched. The CDR3 covers 18 residues. Germline V gene sequence: CDR1 SGHTA, CDR2 FQGNSA. The CDR3 coding sequence is TGTGCCAGCAGCCTGGGACTAGCCGCGACCACTATTCAAGAGACCCAGTACTTC. This encodes CASSLGLAATTIQETQYF.

The J gene is TRBJ2-5, the V gene TRBV6-1; perhaps D is TRBD1 or TRBD2 (7 bases each). V shed 5 bases and J shed 5 bases, with 15 bases lying between them. The CDR3 spans 14 residues. Germline loops: CDR1 MNHNS, CDR2 SASEGT. The CDR3 nucleotides read TGTGCCAGCAGTCAGGGAGGGGGCAAGGAGACCCAGTACTTC. Translation: CASSQGGGKETQYF.

This chain links TRBV18 with TRBJ1-4, with 7 nucleotides matching TRBD1. The trim removed 3 bases at V and 3 bases at J, leaving 1 base unmatched. The CDR3 sequence is 14 residues long. Germline-derived CDR1 and CDR2 are KGHSH and LQKENI. The CDR3 DNA reads as TGTGCCAGCTCACCCAGGGGGTCTAATGAAAAACTGTTTTTT. This translates into CASSPRGSNEKLFF.

This clone was observed a handful of times. The chain carries TRBV7-9 and TRBJ1-4; weak D call: TRBD1 (5 bases). Germline V gene sequence: CDR1 SEHNR, CDR2 FQNEAQ (reference sequence). Trimming took 2 bases from V and 5 from J, leaving 12 bases between them. This CDR3 has 15 residues. CDR3 loop: CASSLRRQQNEKLFF. The CDR3, as DNA: TGTGCCAGCAGCTTAAGACGACAGCAAAATGAAAAACTGTTTTTT.

The chain has TRBV19 and TRBJ2-3; D is unresolved. The germline V gene encodes CDR1 LNHDA and CDR2 SQIVND (reference sequence). This CDR3 is built from 13 residues. Trimming cost V 7 bases and J 5 bases, with 13 bases left between them. CDR3 nucleotide sequence: TGTGCCAGTACCAAGGCATACGGAGATACGCAGTATTTT. This encodes CASTKAYGDTQYF.

The chain links TRBV7-2 to TRBJ2-5, with TRBD2 matching 11 bases. V lost 1 base, J lost 6 bases, and 7 bases stayed unmatched. Germline CDR1 SGHTA, CDR2 FQGNSA. The CDR3 is 16 amino acids. The CDR3 loop reads CASSLEASGRPKTQYF. CDR3 in DNA: TGTGCCAGCAGCTTAGAGGCTAGCGGGAGGCCCAAGACCCAGTACTTC. The full variable domain, with the rest looked up from reference TRBV7-2 and TRBJ2-5, is GAGVSQSPSNKVTEKGKDVELRCDPISGHTALYWYRQSLGQGLEFLIYFQGNSAPDKSGLPSDRFSAERTGGSVSTLTIQRTQQEDSAVYLCASSLEASGRPKTQYFGPGTRLLVL.

The rearrangement links TRBV28 to TRBJ2-7; a weak D match, TRBD1 (6 bases). Germline V gene data show CDR1 as MDHEN and CDR2 as SYDVKM. The CDR3 extends over 16 amino acids. Trimming pared 2 bases from V and 4 bases from J, leaving 18 bases between. CDR3 amino acids: CASSLDRRTLRYEQYF. In DNA form, the CDR3 reads TGTGCCAGCAGTTTAGACAGGCGAACTTTGAGGTACGAGCAGTACTTC.

V gene TRBV4-2 combines with J gene TRBJ1-2; tentatively, D is TRBD1 (5 bases). The CDR3 is made up of 14 amino acids. The germline V and J ends were trimmed by 4 bases and 7 bases, with 16 bases remaining between them. Germline CDR1 reads LGHNA; CDR2 reads YNFKEQ. The CDR3 loop reads CASSPGGIGSGYTF. DNA for the CDR3: TGTGCCAGCAGCCCTGGGGGTATAGGCAGTGGCTACACCTTC.

The chain combines TRBV10-3 with TRBJ2-1, with 15 bases lining up with TRBD2. J lost 3 bases, V lost 8 bases, and 2 bases had no gene match. The CDR3 contains 15 residues. The germline V gene encodes CDR1 ENHRY and CDR2 SYGVKD. CDR3 protein: CAIGLAGGGYNEQFF. The CDR3 bases are TGTGCCATCGGACTAGCGGGAGGGGGCTACAATGAGCAGTTCTTC.

DNA for the CDR3: TGTGCCAGCAGCGTAGGACAGGAACAGCCCCAGCATTTT. The encoded protein is CASSVGQEQPQHF. V gene TRBV9 combines with J gene TRBJ1-5; tentative D call: TRBD1 (6 bases). The V gene's germline CDR1 is SGDLS and CDR2 YYNGEE. The CDR3 length is 13 residues. The ends were cut back, 0 bases at V and 7 bases at J, with 8 bases in the middle. Drawing the rest from reference TRBV9 and TRBJ1-5, the complete variable domain is DSGVTQTPKHLITATGQRVTLRCSPRSGDLSVYWYQQSLDQGLQFLIQYYNGEERAKGNILERFSAQQFPDLHSELNLSSLELGDSALYFCASSVGQEQPQHFGDGTRLSIL.

This CDR3 reads CASSEQANTEAFF. In DNA, the CDR3 is TGCGCCAGCAGTGAACAGGCGAACACTGAAGCTTTCTTT. This chain uses TRBV10-1 with TRBJ1-1; weak D call: TRBD1 (5 bases). The CDR3 spans 13 residues. V was trimmed by 3 bases and J by 1 base, leaving 6 bases between them. CDR1 is WNHNN, CDR2 SYGVQD, per germline (reference sequence).

The chain has TRBV19 and TRBJ2-2; TRBD2 might be the D (6 bases). The germline CDR1 and CDR2 sequences are LNHDA and SQIVND (reference sequence). Trimming pared 6 bases from V and 6 bases from J, leaving 20 bases between. The CDR3 loop spans 16 amino acids. The CDR3 nucleotides are TGTGCCAGTAGCCTGTCCCCGGGAGTTAGCCCCGGGGAGCTGTTTTTT. It codes for CASSLSPGVSPGELFF.

This rearrangement joins TRBV2 to TRBJ1-3; tentatively, D is TRBD1 (5 bases). The CDR3 loop spans 14 amino acids. V lost 6 bases and J lost 3, with 12 bases in between. Germline V gene data show CDR1 as SNHLY and CDR2 as FYNNEI. CDR3 DNA sequence: TGTGCCAGCAGCCGGGGCTTGCTTGGAAACACCATATATTTT. The encoded protein is CASSRGLLGNTIYF.

DNA for the CDR3: TGTGCCAGCAGTTTGGGGGGGCAGTATGGCTACACCTTC. As protein: CASSLGGQYGYTF. V usage is TRBV28 and J usage is TRBJ1-2; weak D call: TRBD1 (6 bases). Germline CDR1 MDHEN, CDR2 SYDVKM. This CDR3 contains 13 residues. The V end was cut by 3 bases, the J end by 5 bases, with 10 bases between.

CDR3 nucleotides: TGTGCCAGCAGTATAGGACTAGATCCAGATACGCAGTATTTT. It specifies CASSIGLDPDTQYF. The chain combines TRBV2 with TRBJ2-3, with TRBD2 identical over 7 bases. This CDR3 spans 14 amino acids. The junction had 6 bases not matched to a gene; V was cut back by 5 bases and J by 4 bases. Germline V gives CDR1 SNHLY, CDR2 FYNNEI.

The chain carries TRBV16 and TRBJ2-7; 9 bases are a match to TRBD1. V dropped 1 base and J dropped 2; count of bases not matched to a gene: 3. The germline gives CDR1 KGHSY, CDR2 FQNENV. The CDR3 has 15 amino acids. CDR3 sequence (DNA): TGTGCCAGCAGCCAATGGCGGGACAGGGCCTACGAGCAGTACTTC. Its protein product is CASSQWRDRAYEQYF.

The chain has TRBV21-1 and TRBJ2-7. TRBV21-1 corresponds to a pseudogene. The CDR3 runs 13 residues. The CDR3, as DNA: TGTGCCAGCAGCGGGGACCGTCATCCCGAGCAGTACTTC. Amino acids: CASSGDRHPEQYF.

This sequence joins TRBV5-4 and TRBJ2-3; 13 positions agree with TRBD2. CDR3 length: 16 residues. Per germline, CDR1 SGHNT and CDR2 YYREEE (reference sequence). The V gene end was trimmed by 4 bases and the J gene end by 4 bases; junction bases not matched to a gene: 6. The CDR3 DNA sequence: TGTGCCAGCAGCCGGGGACTAGCGGGATTGGCAGATACGCAGTATTTT. This sequence encodes CASSRGLAGLADTQYF.

This clone was recorded once. This chain joins TRBV9 and TRBJ1-2, with D possibly being TRBD1 (6 bases). The CDR3 covers 14 residues. CDR1 is SGDLS and CDR2 is YYNGEE in the germline V gene. V was cut by 0 bases and J by 0 bases, with 6 bases left in between. The CDR3 is CASSVGDTNYGYTF. The CDR3 bases are TGTGCCAGCAGCGTAGGGGACACTAACTATGGCTACACCTTC. Supplemented by reference TRBV9 and TRBJ1-2, the full variable domain reads DSGVTQTPKHLITATGQRVTLRCSPRSGDLSVYWYQQSLDQGLQFLIQYYNGEERAKGNILERFSAQQFPDLHSELNLSSLELGDSALYFCASSVGDTNYGYTFGSGTRLTVV.

J is TRBJ2-7 and V is TRBV7-6; 9 positions agree with TRBD2. Germline CDR1 and CDR2: SGHVS and FNYEAQ. J lost 0 bases, V lost 4 bases, and 4 bases had no gene match. This CDR3 has 15 residues. For the CDR3, the DNA is TGTGCCAGCAGCTCTAGCGGGATAAGCTCCTACGAGCAGTACTTC. The encoded protein is CASSSSGISSYEQYF. The whole variable domain, remainder taken from reference TRBV7-6 and TRBJ2-7, is GAGVSQSPRYKVTKRGQDVALRCDPISGHVSLYWYRQALGQGPEFLTYFNYEAQQDKSGLPNDRFSAERPEGSISTLTIQRTEQRDSAMYRCASSSSGISSYEQYFGPGTRLTVT.

This chain connects TRBV19 to TRBJ1-5; weak D call: TRBD1 (5 bases). V was cut by 5 bases and J by 2 bases, with 16 bases left in between. The CDR3 is 16 amino acids. Germline lookup yields CDR1 LNHDA and CDR2 SQIVND (reference sequence). The CDR3 bases are TGTGCCAGTAGTGTCGAGGGGAGCCATGGCAATCAGCCCCAGCATTTT. The encoded protein is CASSVEGSHGNQPQHF. The whole variable domain, filled in from reference TRBV19 and TRBJ1-5, reads DGGITQSPKYLFRKEGQNVTLSCEQNLNHDAMYWYRQDPGQGLRLIYYSQIVNDFQKGDIAEGYSVSREKKESFPLTVTSAQKNPTAFYLCASSVEGSHGNQPQHFGDGTRLSIL.

CDR3 bases: TGTGCCAGCAGCAATGGGTGGGTCTACAATGAGCAGTTCTTC. The encoded protein is CASSNGWVYNEQFF. The chain uses TRBV5-6 and TRBJ2-1; no reliable D call. V was cut by 4 bases and J by 3 bases, with 11 bases left in between. The CDR3 is 14 residues long. Germline CDR1 SGHDT, CDR2 YYEEEE.

This chain connects TRBV30 to TRBJ2-3; TRBD2 matches 13 bases. V lost 3 bases, J lost 0 bases, and 12 bases stayed unmatched. The CDR3 is 19 residues long. Germline loops: CDR1 GTSNPN, CDR2 SVGIG (reference sequence). CDR3 amino acids: CAWSLTSGRISFSTDTQYF. The CDR3 bases are TGTGCCTGGAGCCTGACTAGCGGGAGGATAAGTTTCAGCACAGATACGCAGTATTTT.

V is TRBV30 and J is TRBJ1-3, with D unclear. Germline lookup yields CDR1 GTSNPN and CDR2 SVGIG (reference sequence). The CDR3 extends over 13 amino acids. Trimming left V 0 bases short and J 4 bases short, with 7 bases between. Here the CDR3 DNA reads TGTGCCTGGAGTGTATCCACCGGAAACACCATATATTTT. As protein: CAWSVSTGNTIYF.

This chain links TRBV6-5 with TRBJ2-1; 9 bases align to TRBD1. J was trimmed by 9 bases and V by 2 bases; bases with no gene match: 8. The CDR3 sequence is 15 residues long. The germline V gene has CDR1 MNHEY and CDR2 SVGAGI. The CDR3 coding sequence is TGTGCCAGCAGTTACGGGACAGGGCGAGCAAGTGAGCAGTTCTTC. This codes for CASSYGTGRASEQFF.

V and J are TRBV7-9 and TRBJ2-2, with 8 bases lining up with TRBD2. The CDR3 is 16 residues long. CDR1 and CDR2 (germline): SEHNR, FQNEAQ (reference sequence). J gave up 7 bases and V 5 bases, and 12 bases lay outside the gene matches. CDR3 coding DNA: TGTGCCAGCAGCCCGCAGCGGGAGCAGATGGGCGGGGAGCTGTTTTTT. This encodes CASSPQREQMGGELFF.